The source of this T cell receptor (beta chain) is a study of shared clonotypes between healthy human individuals. With 5 bases removed from V and 3 bases from J, the gap between germline ends came to 16 bases. The CDR3 contains 16 residues. The germline V gene has CDR1 MNHEY and CDR2 SMNVEV (reference sequence). Sequencing was performed with immunoSEQ multiplex PCR; in TCRdb, only in-frame clones are kept and a portion is missing. The repertoire holds under 2.5 million clones, under 95% seen once, with around 0.35% in the top ten. Sequenced material: naive CD4+ T cells from PBMCs. Specified subset: CD45RA+ positively selected. The chain joins TRBV27 to TRBJ1-4; D may be TRBD1 (5 bases). The sequence came from a man younger than 35 in good health. Some clones in this sample may be carry-over from other donors' samples. The CDR3 DNA reads TGTGCCAGCAGTCGGTCGCTTTGGGGCCCTAATGAAAAACTGTTTTTT. As protein: CASSRSLWGPNEKLFF. Full variable domain (missing parts from reference TRBV27 and TRBJ1-4): EAQVTQNPRYLITVTGKKLTVTCSQNMNHEYMSWYRQDPGLGLRQIYYSMNVEVTDKGDVPEGYKVSRKEKRNFPLILESPSPNQTSLYFCASSRSLWGPNEKLFFGSGTQLSVL.